The 25 T cell receptor beta chains given below trace back to one sample, sequenced in a study of control samples from healthy donors and cancer patients. Produced via immunoSEQ multiplex PCR; TCRdb's table is partial and in-frame only. This sample has 35,000 to 55,000 clones, with 85% to 95% found just once. Input material: PBMCs. The receptors stem from a middle-aged woman with head and neck cancer.

The chain employs TRBV6-4 and TRBJ2-3, with a possible D match to TRBD1 (6 bases). Trimming shortened V by 6 bases and J by 0 bases, and 10 bases separated the two germline ends. The germline gives CDR1 MRHNA, CDR2 SNTAGT. This CDR3 has 14 residues. The CDR3 nucleotides are TGTGCCAGCAGCAGGGGAGACAGCACAGATACGCAGTATTTT. Its translation: CASSRGDSTDTQYF.

This chain joins TRBV9 and TRBJ2-1; 8 positions match TRBD2. The CDR3 is 15 residues long. Per germline, CDR1 SGDLS and CDR2 YYNGEE. With V trimmed by 2 bases and J by 7 bases, 8 bases remained unmatched. The DNA of the CDR3 is TGTGCCAGCAGCGTCAGCGGGAGATTAGCGAATGAGCAGTTCTTC. Translated: CASSVSGRLANEQFF.

The V and J genes are TRBV5-1 and TRBJ1-3; 9 bases are a match to TRBD1. Trimming at V came to 3 bases and at J to 4 bases, leaving 5 bases not matched to a gene. The CDR3 sequence is 15 residues long. CDR1 is SGHRS and CDR2 is YFSETQ in the germline V gene. The CDR3 region has the DNA TGCGCCAGCAGCTGGGGGACAGGGTCGGGAAACACCATATATTTT. Translation gives CASSWGTGSGNTIYF.

The rearrangement joins TRBV25-1 to TRBJ1-3, with D unresolved. Germline V CDR1 and CDR2: MGHDK, SYGVNS. There are 14 residues in the CDR3. V was shortened by 1 base and J by 1 base, with 5 bases between the two germline ends. Here the CDR3 DNA reads TGTGCCAGCAGTGAATTATTGTCTGGAAACACCATATATTTT. It codes for CASSELLSGNTIYF. Full variable domain (missing parts from reference TRBV25-1 and TRBJ1-3): EADIYQTPRYLVIGTGKKITLECSQTMGHDKMYWYQQDPGMELHLIHYSYGVNSTEKGDLSSESTVSRIRTEHFPLTLESARPSHTSQYLCASSELLSGNTIYFGEGSWLTVV.

The chain recombines TRBV6-5 with TRBJ2-3; D gene uncertain. V lost 6 bases to trimming and J lost 2 bases, with 6 bases between them. There are 12 residues in the CDR3. Germline CDR1 and CDR2: MNHEY and SVGAGI. The CDR3 loop reads CASRDFTDTQYF. CDR3 in DNA: TGTGCCAGCAGAGACTTCACAGATACGCAGTATTTT.

This rearrangement joins TRBV3-1 (or the pseudogene TRBV3-2) to TRBJ1-4, with TRBD1 identical over 8 bases. The germline V gene has CDR1 LGHDT and CDR2 YNNKEL (reference sequence). V lost 6 bases and J lost 1; bases outside the gene matches: 4. The CDR3 length is 15 residues. As DNA, the CDR3 is TGTGCCAGCAGTTTCACAGGGGGAACTAATGAAAAACTGTTTTTT. Translating gives CASSFTGGTNEKLFF.

This clone was picked up a small number of times. The rearrangement links TRBV5-1 to TRBJ1-1; TRBD1 matches at 9 bases. Trimming cost V 4 bases and J 4 bases; bases outside gene matches: 8. Per the germline V gene, CDR1 is SGHRS and CDR2 is YFSETQ. This CDR3 contains 15 residues. The CDR3 nucleotides are TGCGCCAGCAGCATGGGGACAGGGTGGGCCACTGAAGCTTTCTTT. This codes for CASSMGTGWATEAFF. Complete variable domain (other parts from reference TRBV5-1 and TRBJ1-1): KAGVTQTPRYLIKTRGQQVTLSCSPISGHRSVSWYQQTPGQGLQFLFEYFSETQRNKGNFPGRFSGRQFSNSRSEMNVSTLELGDSALYLCASSMGTGWATEAFFGQGTRLTVV.

This chain joins TRBV28 and TRBJ2-2, with D tentatively TRBD2 (6 bases). This CDR3 is built from 14 residues. Looked up from germline, CDR1 is MDHEN and CDR2 is SYDVKM. The V end lost 4 bases, the J end lost 4 bases, and 10 bases lay between the germline ends. In DNA form, the CDR3 reads TGTGCCAGCAGTTCGACTAGGGTCACCGGGGAGCTGTTTTTT. Its translation is CASSSTRVTGELFF.

The V gene is TRBV29-1, the J gene TRBJ2-7; 7 nucleotides match TRBD1. The CDR3 has 13 amino acids. Germline V gives CDR1 SQVTM, CDR2 ANQGSEA. The junction had 5 bases not matched to a gene; V was cut back by 5 bases and J by 1 base. The DNA of the CDR3 is TGCAGCGTTTCCGGACAGGCTTCCTACGAGCAGTACTTC. Its protein product is CSVSGQASYEQYF.

As concerns this clone: The identical CDR3 is also encoded by other nucleotide sequences in the sample. The chain is built from TRBV15 and TRBJ2-7, with 9 bases aligning to TRBD2. Germline trimming cut 1 base from V and 2 bases from J; bases unmatched to any gene: 6. CDR3 size: 16 residues. Germline-derived CDR1 and CDR2 are LNHNV and YYDKDF (reference sequence). The CDR3 region is CATSRVGGGGAYEQYF. The CDR3 DNA follows: TGTGCCACCAGCAGAGTGGGCGGGGGGGGCGCCTACGAGCAGTACTTC.

The J gene is TRBJ1-1, the V gene TRBV15; 10 nucleotides match TRBD1. The V gene end was trimmed by 0 bases and the J gene end by 4 bases; junction bases not matched to a gene: 5. The CDR3 totals 16 residues. Germline CDR1 LNHNV, CDR2 YYDKDF (reference sequence). The CDR3 spells CATSRDRGQGTTEAFF. CDR3 nucleotides: TGTGCCACCAGCAGAGATCGGGGACAGGGGACCACTGAAGCTTTCTTT.

The V and J genes are TRBV6-4 and TRBJ1-2; 7 bases line up with TRBD1. Losses at the gene ends were 4 bases for V and 6 bases for J; bases not matched to a gene: 11. Germline values: CDR1 MRHNA, CDR2 SNTAGT. The CDR3 length is 15 residues. CDR3 sequence reads: CASSVESGTVNGYTF. The CDR3 region has the DNA TGTGCCAGCAGTGTCGAATCCGGGACAGTAAATGGCTACACCTTC.

The J gene is TRBJ1-2, the V gene TRBV7-9; TRBD1 matches at 8 bases. J gave up 4 bases and V 3 bases, and 7 bases lay outside the gene matches. The germline gives CDR1 SEHNR, CDR2 FQNEAQ (reference sequence). The CDR3 loop spans 15 amino acids. In DNA, the CDR3 is TGTGCCAGCAGCTTTACCGACAGGGGCGTCTATGGCTACACCTTC. Protein sequence: CASSFTDRGVYGYTF. Variable domain in full (rest from reference TRBV7-9 and TRBJ1-2): DTGVSQNPRHKITKRGQNVTFRCDPISEHNRLYWYRQTLGQGPEFLTYFQNEAQLEKSRLLSDRFSAERPKGSFSTLEIQRTEQGDSAMYLCASSFTDRGVYGYTFGSGTRLTVV.

V usage is TRBV15 and J usage is TRBJ1-1, with a possible D match to TRBD1 (6 bases). This CDR3 has 16 amino acids. Germline assignment: CDR1 LNHNV and CDR2 YYDKDF (reference sequence). Trimming removed 0 bases at V and 1 base at J, with 12 bases between. CDR3 in amino acids: CATSREVGGGNTEAFF. The CDR3 bases are TGTGCCACCAGCAGAGAAGTGGGAGGGGGGAACACTGAAGCTTTCTTT.

The rearrangement uses TRBV4-2 and TRBJ1-2; TRBD1 might be the D (6 bases). Germline V gene lookup returns CDR1 LGHNA and CDR2 YNFKEQ. The CDR3 covers 15 residues. V was shortened by 1 base and J by 7 bases, with 16 bases between the two germline ends. CDR3 in amino acids: CASSQGGGGPSGYTF. The CDR3 DNA is TGTGCCAGCAGCCAAGGAGGGGGGGGCCCTTCTGGCTACACCTTC.

The chain is built from TRBV9 and TRBJ1-1; the D is unclear. The germline CDR1 and CDR2 sequences are SGDLS and YYNGEE. This CDR3 is 14 amino acids long. V lost 0 bases and J 5 bases, leaving 11 bases between the germline ends. This chain's CDR3 is CASSVGEWRTEAFF. The DNA for the CDR3 is TGTGCCAGCAGCGTAGGGGAGTGGCGGACTGAAGCTTTCTTT.

The genes are TRBV3-1 (or the pseudogene TRBV3-2) and TRBJ2-1, with 7 bases aligning to TRBD1. The CDR3 loop spans 17 amino acids. Germline V gives CDR1 LGHDT, CDR2 YNNKEL (reference sequence). Unmatched junction bases numbered 9, after V lost 2 bases and J lost 2 bases. Written as DNA, the CDR3 is TGTGCCAGCAGCCAATTTCCGTCGGGACAGACCTACAATGAGCAGTTCTTC. The encoded protein is CASSQFPSGQTYNEQFF.

This chain uses TRBV4-2 with TRBJ1-2; D gene uncertain. The CDR3 runs to 13 residues. In germline, CDR1 is LGHNA, CDR2 YNFKEQ. With 1 base removed from V and 3 bases from J, the gap between germline ends came to 6 bases. The CDR3 sequence is CASSQGDYYGYTF. The CDR3 DNA reads as TGTGCCAGCAGCCAAGGAGATTACTATGGCTACACCTTC.

V and J are TRBV18 and TRBJ2-2; D is perhaps TRBD2 (5 bases). V was trimmed by 2 bases and J by 3 bases, leaving 10 bases between them. In germline, CDR1 is KGHSH, CDR2 LQKENI. The CDR3 is made up of 15 amino acids. The CDR3 DNA follows: TGTGCCAGCTCACCAGCGGGTACCTACACCGGGGAGCTGTTTTTT. It yields the protein CASSPAGTYTGELFF.

The chain employs TRBV20-1 and TRBJ1-2, with D tentatively TRBD1 (6 bases). CDR1 and CDR2 (germline): DFQATT, SNEGSKA (reference sequence). This CDR3 is built from 11 residues. V lost 2 bases and J lost 6, with 7 bases in between. The CDR3 loop is CSARQGNGYTF. DNA of the CDR3: TGCAGTGCTAGACAGGGGAATGGCTACACCTTC.

The rearrangement uses TRBV15 and TRBJ1-6, with 8 bases identical to TRBD1. CDR1 and CDR2 (germline): LNHNV, YYDKDF (reference sequence). The CDR3 runs to 18 residues. Trimming cost V 2 bases and J 13 bases; bases outside gene matches: 19. The CDR3 DNA reads TGTGCCACCAGCAGACTACCCTGTTTGACAGGGGCAGACTGTCCCCTCCACTTT. It translates to CATSRLPCLTGADCPLHF.

The CDR3 DNA sequence: TGTGCCAGCAGTCCGGTTCGGGGGGGGCCCTACAATGAGCAGTTCTTC. Its protein product is CASSPVRGGPYNEQFF. This rearrangement joins TRBV6-6 to TRBJ2-1, with TRBD2 matching 8 bases. The CDR3 consists of 16 residues. CDR1 and CDR2 from the germline V gene are MNHNY and SVGAGI (reference sequence). J gave up 2 bases and V 5 bases, and 8 bases lay outside the gene matches.

The chain joins TRBV23-1 to TRBJ2-1; no reliable D call. TRBV23-1 is an ORF; its function is uncertain. Deletions cut 0 bases from V and 6 bases from J, with 21 bases between. The CDR3 extends over 18 amino acids. The CDR3 sequence is CASSQSLAWADLGNEQFF. CDR3 in DNA: TGCGCCAGCAGTCAATCGCTTGCTTGGGCCGACCTCGGCAATGAGCAGTTCTTC.

The V and J genes are TRBV9 and TRBJ2-2; the match to TRBD2 covers 9 bases. Unmatched junction bases numbered 11, after V lost 0 bases and J lost 5 bases. The CDR3 has 18 amino acids. Per the germline V gene, CDR1 is SGDLS and CDR2 is YYNGEE. CDR3 nucleotides: TGTGCCAGCAGCGTAGGTTCCCTAGCGGGGCGGCCGACCGGGGAGCTGTTTTTT. Translation gives CASSVGSLAGRPTGELFF.

The chain has TRBV3-1 (or the pseudogene TRBV3-2) and TRBJ2-1; D remains ambiguous. Germline V lookup: CDR1 LGHDT, CDR2 YNNKEL (reference sequence). The V and J ends lost 2 bases and 7 bases respectively, with 12 bases between them. CDR3 size: 14 residues. This CDR3 reads CASSQRAVGNEQFF. In DNA form, the CDR3 reads TGTGCCAGCAGCCAACGTGCAGTAGGGAATGAGCAGTTCTTC.